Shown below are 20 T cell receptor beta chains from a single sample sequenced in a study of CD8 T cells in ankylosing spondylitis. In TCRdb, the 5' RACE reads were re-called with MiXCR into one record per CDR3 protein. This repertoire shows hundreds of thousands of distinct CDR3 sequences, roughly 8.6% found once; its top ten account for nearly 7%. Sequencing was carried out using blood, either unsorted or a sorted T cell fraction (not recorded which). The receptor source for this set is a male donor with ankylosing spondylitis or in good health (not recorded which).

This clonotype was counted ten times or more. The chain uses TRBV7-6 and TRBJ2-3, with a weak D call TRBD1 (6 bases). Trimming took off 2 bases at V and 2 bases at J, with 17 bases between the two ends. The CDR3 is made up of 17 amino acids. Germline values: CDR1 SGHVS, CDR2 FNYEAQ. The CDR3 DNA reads TGTGCCAGCAGCTTAAGACAGGCCTCTTTTCACACAGATACGCAGTATTTT. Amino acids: CASSLRQASFHTDTQYF.

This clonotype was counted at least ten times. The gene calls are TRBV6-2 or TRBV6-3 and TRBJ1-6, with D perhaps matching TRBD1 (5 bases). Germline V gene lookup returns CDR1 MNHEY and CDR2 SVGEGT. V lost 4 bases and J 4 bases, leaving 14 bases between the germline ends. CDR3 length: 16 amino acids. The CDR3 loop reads CASSSRPGRYNSPLHF. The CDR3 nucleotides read TGTGCCAGCAGTTCGCGTCCGGGACGGTATAATTCACCCCTCCACTTT.

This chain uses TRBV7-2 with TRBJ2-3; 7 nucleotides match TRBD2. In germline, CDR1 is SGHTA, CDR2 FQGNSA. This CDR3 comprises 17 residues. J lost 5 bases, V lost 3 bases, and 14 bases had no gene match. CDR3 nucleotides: TGTGCCAGCAGCTTGGGGGGGGGGAGGTCCCTTGGAGATACGCAGTATTTT. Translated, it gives CASSLGGGRSLGDTQYF.

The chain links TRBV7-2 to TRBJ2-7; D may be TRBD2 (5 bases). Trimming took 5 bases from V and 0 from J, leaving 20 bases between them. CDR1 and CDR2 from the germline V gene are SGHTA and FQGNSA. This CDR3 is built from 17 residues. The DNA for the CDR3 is TGTGCCAGCAGCCCGAACCCCACTAGACCGATCTCCTACGAGCAGTACTTC. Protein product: CASSPNPTRPISYEQYF.

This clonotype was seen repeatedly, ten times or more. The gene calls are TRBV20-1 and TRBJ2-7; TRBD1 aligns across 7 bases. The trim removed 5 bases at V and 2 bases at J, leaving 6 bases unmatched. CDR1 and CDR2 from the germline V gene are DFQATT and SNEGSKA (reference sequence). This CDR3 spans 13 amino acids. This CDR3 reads CSACDRDPYEQYF. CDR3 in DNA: TGCAGTGCTTGTGACAGGGACCCCTACGAGCAGTACTTC.

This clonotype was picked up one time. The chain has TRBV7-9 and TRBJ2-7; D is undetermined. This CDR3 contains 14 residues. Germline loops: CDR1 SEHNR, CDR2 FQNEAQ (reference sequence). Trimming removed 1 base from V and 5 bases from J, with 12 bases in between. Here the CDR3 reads CASSLVSERDEQYF. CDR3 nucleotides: TGTGCCAGCAGCTTAGTCTCTGAGAGAGACGAGCAGTACTTC.

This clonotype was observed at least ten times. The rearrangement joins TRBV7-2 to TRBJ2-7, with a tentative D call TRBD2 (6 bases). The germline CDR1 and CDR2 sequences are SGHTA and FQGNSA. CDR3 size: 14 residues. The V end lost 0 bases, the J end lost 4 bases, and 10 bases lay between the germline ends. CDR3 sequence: CASSLAAGPYEQYF. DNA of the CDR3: TGTGCCAGCAGCTTAGCAGCGGGTCCTTACGAGCAGTACTTC.

This CDR3 is CATSDQDNEQFF. Written as DNA, the CDR3 is TGTGCCACCAGTGATCAGGACAATGAGCAGTTCTTC. The V call is TRBV24-1, the J call TRBJ2-1; D remains ambiguous. Trimming removed 3 bases from V and 5 bases from J, with 4 bases in between. The CDR3 contains 12 residues. Germline values: CDR1 KGHDR, CDR2 SFDVKD.

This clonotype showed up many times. This CDR3 is CASSNRGVYGYTF. CDR3 coding DNA: TGTGCCAGCAGTAACAGGGGAGTCTATGGCTACACCTTC. The chain employs TRBV27 and TRBJ1-2; 7 bases fit TRBD1. The CDR3 extends over 13 amino acids. With 5 bases clipped from V and 4 bases from J, the junction kept 4 bases outside the gene matches. Germline V CDR1 and CDR2: MNHEY, SMNVEV (reference sequence).

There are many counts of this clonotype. The CDR3 spells CASSPGAGVDTQYF. CDR3 sequence (DNA): TGTGCCAGCAGCCCCGGAGCGGGAGTAGATACGCAGTATTTT. The chain carries TRBV3-1 and TRBJ2-3; 8 bases are a match to TRBD2. The CDR3 extends over 14 amino acids. The germline V gene encodes CDR1 LGHDT and CDR2 YNNKEL (reference sequence). Unmatched junction bases numbered 5, after V lost 4 bases and J lost 5 bases.

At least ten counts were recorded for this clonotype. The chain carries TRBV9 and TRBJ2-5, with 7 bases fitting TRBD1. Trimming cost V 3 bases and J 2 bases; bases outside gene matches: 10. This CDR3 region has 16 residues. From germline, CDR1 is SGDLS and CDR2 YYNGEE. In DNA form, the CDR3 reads TGTGCCAGCAGCGCTTCCCCGGGACAGCAACAAGAGACCCAGTACTTC. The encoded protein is CASSASPGQQQETQYF.

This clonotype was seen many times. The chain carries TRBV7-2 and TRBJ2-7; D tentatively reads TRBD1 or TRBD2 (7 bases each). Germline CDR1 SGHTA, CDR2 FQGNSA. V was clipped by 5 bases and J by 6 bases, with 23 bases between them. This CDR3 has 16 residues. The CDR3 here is CASSPGGGGRLSEQYF. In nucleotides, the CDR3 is TGTGCCAGCAGCCCAGGGGGTGGCGGGAGACTCTCCGAGCAGTACTTC.

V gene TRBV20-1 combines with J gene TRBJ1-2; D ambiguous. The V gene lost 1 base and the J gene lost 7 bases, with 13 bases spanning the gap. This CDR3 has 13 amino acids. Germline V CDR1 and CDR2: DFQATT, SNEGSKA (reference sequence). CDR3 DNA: TGCAGTGCTAGAGCGATTGTGCTAGGTGGCTACACCTTC. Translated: CSARAIVLGGYTF.

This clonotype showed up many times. The DNA of the CDR3 is TGTGCCATCTCTAGCCAGGGAGGGGAAGCTTTCTTT. Its protein product is CAISSQGGEAFF. The rearrangement links TRBV10-3 to TRBJ1-1; tentatively, D is TRBD1 (5 bases). The CDR3 consists of 12 residues. V lost 8 bases, J lost 8 bases, and 15 bases lay in between. Germline lookup yields CDR1 ENHRY and CDR2 SYGVKD.

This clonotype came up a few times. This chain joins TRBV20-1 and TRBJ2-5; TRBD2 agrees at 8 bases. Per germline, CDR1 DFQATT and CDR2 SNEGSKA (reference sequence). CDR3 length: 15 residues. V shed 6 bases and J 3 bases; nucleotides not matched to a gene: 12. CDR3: CSAALRAGAKETQYF. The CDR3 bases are TGCAGTGCCGCCCTACGAGCGGGGGCCAAAGAGACCCAGTACTTC.

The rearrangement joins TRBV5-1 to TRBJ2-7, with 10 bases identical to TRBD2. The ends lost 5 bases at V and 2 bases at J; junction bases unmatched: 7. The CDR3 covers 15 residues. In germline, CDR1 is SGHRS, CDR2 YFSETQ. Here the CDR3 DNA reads TGCGCCAGCAGTCAGAGCGGGAGGGTAACCTACGAGCAGTACTTC. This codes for CASSQSGRVTYEQYF.

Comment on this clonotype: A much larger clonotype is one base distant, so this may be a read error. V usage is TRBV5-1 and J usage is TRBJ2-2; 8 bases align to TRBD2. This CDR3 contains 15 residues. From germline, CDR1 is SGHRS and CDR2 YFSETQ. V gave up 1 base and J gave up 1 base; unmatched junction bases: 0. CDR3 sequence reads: CASSLLAGNTGELFF. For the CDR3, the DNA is TGCGCCAGCAGCTTGCTAGCGGGGAACACCGGGGAGCTGTTTTTT.

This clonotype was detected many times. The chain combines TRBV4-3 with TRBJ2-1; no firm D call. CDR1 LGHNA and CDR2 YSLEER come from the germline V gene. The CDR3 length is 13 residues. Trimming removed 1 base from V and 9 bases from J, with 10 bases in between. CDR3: CASSQGLPGEQFF. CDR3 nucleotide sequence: TGCGCCAGCAGCCAAGGCCTCCCGGGTGAGCAGTTCTTC.

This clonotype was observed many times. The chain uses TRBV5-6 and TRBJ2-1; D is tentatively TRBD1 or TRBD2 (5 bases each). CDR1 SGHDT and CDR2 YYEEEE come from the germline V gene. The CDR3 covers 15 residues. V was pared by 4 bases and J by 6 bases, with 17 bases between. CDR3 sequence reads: CASSLGGSLVNEQFF. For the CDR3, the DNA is TGTGCCAGCAGCCTTGGGGGATCCTTAGTCAATGAGCAGTTCTTC.

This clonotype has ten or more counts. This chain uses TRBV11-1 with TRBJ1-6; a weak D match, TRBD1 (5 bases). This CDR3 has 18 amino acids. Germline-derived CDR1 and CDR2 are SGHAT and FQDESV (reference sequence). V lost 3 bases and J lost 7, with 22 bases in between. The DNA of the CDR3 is TGTGCCAGCAGCTTCCCCAGCAGTGAGGACATCCGCAATTCACCCCTCCACTTT. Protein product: CASSFPSSEDIRNSPLHF.